Shown below are 11 T cell receptor beta chains from a single sample sequenced in a study of OX40 agonist ivuxolimab in advanced cancers. Profiled with immunoSEQ multiplex PCR; TCRdb holds only in-frame clones, not every one. The repertoire has about 77,000 clones, over 70% of them found once; the top ten carry 3.5% to 6%. Sample: CD4+ or CD8+ T cells sorted from blood, taken in a trial of the OX40 agonist ivuxolimab. The source is an adult with an advanced solid tumor such as melanoma, head and neck, liver or kidney cancer.

Remarks on this clone: Distinct nucleotide sequences in the sample also encode this CDR3. This chain links TRBV6-5 with TRBJ2-1, with D perhaps being TRBD1 or TRBD2 (5 bases each). The CDR3 is 12 residues long. Germline V CDR1 and CDR2: MNHEY, SVGAGI. The V gene lost 2 bases and the J gene lost 9 bases, with 8 bases spanning the gap. For the CDR3, the DNA is TGTGCCAGCAGTTACCGGGGCATTGAGCAGTTCTTC. It codes for CASSYRGIEQFF.

Points on this clone: One junction end does not reproduce the germline sequence, and a read error may be involved. J is TRBJ2-2 and V is TRBV7-7; maybe TRBD2 (6 bases). This CDR3 comprises 13 residues. The V gene's germline CDR1 is SSHAT and CDR2 FNYEAQ (reference sequence). The CDR3 bases are TGTGCTAGCAGCCCGGGGGATATCGGGGAGCTGTTTTTT. This codes for CASSPGDIGELFF.

The rearrangement links TRBV6-5 to TRBJ1-1; 7 bases line up with TRBD1. The CDR3 is 15 amino acids. CDR1 and CDR2 from the germline V gene are MNHEY and SVGAGI. After removal of 2 bases from V and 2 bases from J, the junction contained 5 bases not matched to a gene. CDR3 sequence reads: CASSYLGTANTEAFF. In DNA form, the CDR3 reads TGTGCCAGCAGTTACCTCGGGACAGCTAACACTGAAGCTTTCTTT.

This clone was observed once. This chain joins TRBV5-1 and TRBJ2-1, with D possibly TRBD1 on 5 matching bases. The CDR3 sequence is 17 residues long. Germline lookup yields CDR1 SGHRS and CDR2 YFSETQ. The V end lost 0 bases, the J end lost 9 bases, and 22 bases lay between the germline ends. CDR3 bases: TGCGCCAGCAGCTTGGCCGTAGGGCAGGGAATTTTTGTTGAGCAGTTCTTC. It encodes CASSLAVGQGIFVEQFF.

The CDR3 nucleotides are TGTGCCTGGGCGGCCGGGGGGCCGGACACAGATACGCAGTATTTT. Protein sequence: CAWAAGGPDTDTQYF. The V and J genes are TRBV30 and TRBJ2-3; TRBD2 is a possible D gene (7 bases). The germline V gene has CDR1 GTSNPN and CDR2 SVGIG (reference sequence). Trimming pared 5 bases from V and 2 bases from J, leaving 17 bases between. The CDR3 has 15 amino acids.

The chain uses TRBV18 and TRBJ2-7; 15 nucleotides agree with TRBD2. The V gene's germline CDR1 is KGHSH and CDR2 LQKENI. V dropped 2 bases and J dropped 4; count of bases not matched to a gene: 6. The CDR3 totals 17 residues. The CDR3 is CASSPLTGLAGGYEQYF. The CDR3 region has the DNA TGTGCCAGCTCACCATTAACGGGACTAGCGGGGGGTTACGAGCAGTACTTC.

The chain links TRBV5-1 to TRBJ1-4; D is unresolved. This CDR3 is built from 15 residues. Per germline, CDR1 SGHRS and CDR2 YFSETQ. Trimming pared 3 bases from V and 8 bases from J, leaving 17 bases between. The CDR3 DNA sequence: TGCGCCAGCAGCTCTCTATGGGAGGGAGAAGAAAAACTGTTTTTT. This encodes CASSSLWEGEEKLFF.

This rearrangement joins TRBV7-9 to TRBJ2-1; no firm D call. CDR1 SEHNR and CDR2 FQNEAQ come from the germline V gene (reference sequence). The CDR3 length is 15 residues. V was cut by 5 bases and J by 0 bases, with 11 bases left in between. The CDR3 coding sequence is TGTGCCAGCAGCCCCGGGCTCAGCTCCTACAATGAGCAGTTCTTC. This translates into CASSPGLSSYNEQFF.

The chain couples TRBV18 to TRBJ2-5, with D perhaps matching TRBD2 (5 bases). The DNA end favors TRBJ2-7, so the J call may be wrong. The CDR3 totals 16 residues. Looked up from germline, CDR1 is KGHSH and CDR2 is LQKENI. CDR3 in DNA: TGTGCCAGCTCACCAGGTATAAGCGGAAGCTCCTACGAGCAGTACTTC. This gives the protein CASSPGISGSSYEQYF.

This chain links TRBV18 with TRBJ2-6; possibly TRBD1 for D (6 bases). Trimming stripped 2 bases from V and 0 bases from J, with 11 bases between. The CDR3 has 17 amino acids. Per the germline V gene, CDR1 is KGHSH and CDR2 is LQKENI. For the CDR3, the DNA is TGTGCCAGCTCACCAACAGGGCCCGACTCTGGGGCCAACGTCCTGACTTTC. Translating it yields CASSPTGPDSGANVLTF.

This chain uses TRBV7-9 with TRBJ2-1; no definite D call. The CDR3 is 11 residues long. Trimming stripped 5 bases from V and 8 bases from J, with 7 bases between. Germline V gives CDR1 SEHNR, CDR2 FQNEAQ (reference sequence). CDR3 in amino acids: CASSLPHEQFF. CDR3 coding DNA: TGTGCCAGCAGCCTACCCCATGAGCAGTTCTTC. Full variable domain (outside the CDR3, taken from reference TRBV7-9 and TRBJ2-1): DTGVSQNPRHKITKRGQNVTFRCDPISEHNRLYWYRQTLGQGPEFLTYFQNEAQLEKSRLLSDRFSAERPKGSFSTLEIQRTEQGDSAMYLCASSLPHEQFFGPGTRLTVL.